A selection of T cell receptor beta chains follows, all from one sample in a study of blood T cell repertoires in COVID-19. Libraries were prepared by immunoSEQ multiplex PCR; TCRdb keeps only in-frame clonotypes and omits some of them. Altogether about 210,000 clones are present, 75% to 85% being singletons, with the ten largest covering about 2.4%. Sequences were obtained from peripheral blood. The receptors stem from a woman aged 65 to 85 with COVID-19, enrolled during active disease. CDR3s include the opening cysteine and the closing phenylalanine or tryptophan. The D gene is left open where the match is weak. The size entry is marked missing in some rows and otherwise reads once, few, many or a size class.

D gene,J gene,V gene,clone size,CDR3 protein,CDR3 DNA
NA,TRBJ1-4,TRBV19,NA,CASSGRRHREAIF,TGTGCCAGTAGTGGCCGGCGTCACCGGGAGGCTATTTTT
NA,TRBJ1-2,TRBV6-5,NA,CASSLDGYGYTF,TGTGCCAGCAGCCTAGACGGCTATGGCTACACCTTC
TRBD2,TRBJ2-7,TRBV18,NA,CASSVAGDEQYF,TGTGCCAGCTCAGTAGCGGGGGACGAGCAGTACTTC
NA,TRBJ1-1,TRBV6-2/TRBV6-3,NA,CASSYSAAVGPPGF,TGTGCCAGCAGTTACTCCGCGGCAGTTGGGCCGCCGGGGTTT
NA,TRBJ2-1,TRBV11-3,NA,CASSLERTVGASNEQFF,TGTGCCAGCAGCTTAGAACGGACAGTAGGAGCTAGCAATGAGCAGTTCTTC
NA,TRBJ1-4,TRBV3-1/TRBV3-2,NA,CASSQTLKGQEKLFF,TGTGCCAGCAGCCAAACCCTCAAGGGGCAAGAAAAACTGTTTTTT
TRBD2,TRBJ2-1,TRBV10-3,NA,CAIKSGTSGNEQFF,TGTGCCATCAAATCCGGGACTAGCGGCAATGAGCAGTTCTTC
NA,TRBJ1-6,TRBV6-1,NA,CASSEAQTPLHF,TGTGCCAGCAGTGAAGCGCAGACACCCCTCCACTTT
NA,TRBJ1-5,TRBV3-1/TRBV3-2,NA,CASSPGLLGQPQHF,TGTGCCAGCAGCCCTGGACTACTGGGTCAGCCCCAGCATTTT
NA,TRBJ2-1,TRBV7-2,NA,CASSLDLLSGKSDEQFF,TGTGCCAGCAGCTTAGATCTGCTATCCGGGAAGAGCGATGAGCAGTTCTTC
TRBD2,TRBJ2-3,TRBV7-6,NA,CASSPSGGSTDTQYF,TGTGCCAGCAGCCCTAGCGGGGGGAGCACAGATACGCAGTATTTT
TRBD1,TRBJ1-4,TRBV24-1,many,CATSDPRTGNGKLFF,TGTGCCACCAGTGATCCCCGGACAGGGAACGGGAAACTGTTTTTT
TRBD2,TRBJ2-3,TRBV7-3,once,CASSPGTSGGTDTQYF,TGTGCCAGCAGCCCCGGGACTAGCGGGGGCACAGATACGCAGTATTTT
NA,TRBJ1-1,TRBV18,NA,CASSPPATRNTEAFF,TGTGCCAGCTCACCACCGGCGACAAGGAACACTGAAGCTTTCTTT
NA,TRBJ2-3,TRBV9,NA,CASSGGLAWFTDTQYF,TGTGCCAGCAGCGGCGGACTGGCTTGGTTCACAGATACGCAGTATTTT
TRBD1,TRBJ2-7,TRBV3-1/TRBV3-2,NA,CASSLGTGGPYEQYF,TGTGCCAGCAGCCTGGGGACAGGGGGACCCTACGAGCAGTACTTC
NA,TRBJ1-1,TRBV14,NA,CASSPWGGPEAFF,TGTGCCAGCAGCCCCTGGGGGGGCCCTGAAGCTTTCTTT
TRBD1,TRBJ1-1,TRBV7-2,NA,CASSTTGARTEAFF,TGTGCCAGCAGCACCACAGGGGCGCGTACTGAAGCTTTCTTT
TRBD1,TRBJ1-1,TRBV6-2/TRBV6-3,NA,CASSPQGAFAEAFF,TGTGCCAGCAGTCCCCAGGGGGCCTTTGCTGAAGCTTTCTTT
NA,TRBJ1-5,TRBV12-5,NA,CASGLVTGYSNQPQHF,TGTGCTAGTGGTTTGGTGACAGGATATAGCAATCAGCCCCAGCATTTT
NA,TRBJ2-1,TRBV24-1,once,CATSDPKRDEQFF,TGTGCCACCAGTGACCCGAAGAGGGATGAGCAGTTCTTC
NA,TRBJ1-6,TRBV7-2,NA,CASSLEPGNNSPLHF,TGTGCCAGCAGCTTAGAACCAGGGAATAATTCACCCCTCCACTTT
NA,TRBJ2-1,TRBV27,NA,CASSSGIAGGNNEQFF,TGTGCCAGCAGCTCGGGAATAGCTGGCGGGAACAATGAGCAGTTCTTC
TRBD1,TRBJ1-2,TRBV5-1,NA,CASEWGTGGGYTF,TGCGCCAGCGAGTGGGGAACAGGGGGTGGCTACACCTTC
NA,TRBJ2-2,TRBV5-1,NA,CASSLGTPSTGELFF,TGCGCCAGCAGCTTGGGCACCCCGAGCACCGGGGAGCTGTTTTTT
NA,TRBJ2-7,TRBV3-1/TRBV3-2,NA,CASSQAGLNYEQYF,TGTGCCAGCAGCCAAGCGGGACTTAACTACGAGCAGTACTTC
NA,TRBJ2-1,TRBV2,NA,CASSEGSSWGNEQFF,TGTGCCAGCAGTGAGGGGAGCTCCTGGGGCAATGAGCAGTTCTTC
TRBD2,TRBJ2-1,TRBV7-8,few,CASSLTSGRWNEQFF,TGTGCCAGCAGCCTGACTAGCGGGAGATGGAATGAGCAGTTCTTC
TRBD1,TRBJ1-1,TRBV12-3/TRBV12-4,NA,CASKQGAWAEAFF,TGTGCCAGCAAGCAGGGGGCTTGGGCTGAAGCTTTCTTT
TRBD1,TRBJ1-2,TRBV10-3,NA,CATGQGSGYTF,TGTGCCACCGGACAGGGGAGTGGCTACACCTTC
NA,TRBJ2-3,TRBV4-3,NA,CASSQEKALAGVIRGTDTQYF,TGCGCCAGCAGCCAAGAAAAGGCCCTCGCCGGGGTTATACGAGGCACAGATACGCAGTATTTT
NA,TRBJ1-2,TRBV5-4,once,CASSLEGQTYGYTF,TGTGCCAGCAGCCTAGAAGGACAGACCTATGGCTACACCTTC
NA,TRBJ2-1,TRBV24-1,NA,CATSDLQGGEQFF,TGTGCCACCAGTGATTTGCAGGGGGGTGAGCAGTTCTTC
TRBD2,TRBJ2-2,TRBV7-3,NA,CASSLLTSQPGELFF,TGTGCCAGCAGCTTACTGACTAGCCAGCCCGGGGAGCTGTTTTTT
NA,TRBJ2-1,TRBV11-3,NA,CASSLQAGISTSEQFF,TGTGCCAGCAGCTTACAAGCGGGTATCTCTACTAGCGAGCAGTTCTTC
TRBD2,TRBJ2-7,TRBV29-1,few,CSVTLGLAGYEQYF,TGCAGCGTTACCCTTGGACTAGCGGGATACGAGCAGTACTTC
NA,TRBJ1-2,TRBV7-2,NA,CASRLPTQGSVGYGYTF,TGTGCCAGCAGGCTTCCTACACAGGGCTCAGTCGGCTATGGCTACACCTTC
TRBD1,TRBJ1-4,TRBV3-1/TRBV3-2,NA,CASSPRGQGSEKLFF,TGTGCCAGCAGCCCTCGAGGACAGGGAAGTGAAAAACTGTTTTTT
TRBD1,TRBJ2-1,TRBV5-1,NA,CASSLRQGSSYNEQFF,TGCGCCAGCAGCCTGCGACAGGGGTCCTCCTACAATGAGCAGTTCTTC
TRBD2,TRBJ2-5,TRBV14,NA,CASSPGLAGERETQYF,TGTGCCAGCAGCCCAGGACTAGCGGGGGAAAGAGAGACCCAGTACTTC
TRBD2,TRBJ2-1,TRBV3-1/TRBV3-2,NA,CASSPPKLAGGLYNEQFF,TGTGCCAGCAGCCCCCCGAAGCTAGCGGGGGGACTGTACAATGAGCAGTTCTTC
NA,TRBJ2-5,TRBV10-3,NA,CATGGTVQETQYF,TGTGCCACCGGAGGGACAGTCCAAGAGACCCAGTACTTC